This is a list of T cell receptor beta chains from one sample in a study of cytomegalovirus exposure and HLA in healthy donors. Here immunoSEQ multiplex PCR was the method, and the copy in TCRdb shows in-frame clones only, minus some. The data hold 150,000 or so clones, with roughly 70% observed a single time. Specimen: PBMCs. The source of these receptors is a man aged 30 to 45 in good health and CMV-seropositive. CDR3s include the opening cysteine and the closing phenylalanine or tryptophan. A D gene is named only where the DNA matches it firmly. A clone size is listed for some rows: how often the clone was seen (once, few, many), or a class if it is expanded.

V gene	J gene	D gene	clone size	CDR3 DNA	CDR3 protein
TRBV15	TRBJ2-2	.	few	TGTGCCACCAGCAGAGGGGCCCGCGAAAACACCGGGGAGCTGTTTTTT	CATSRGARENTGELFF
TRBV6-1	TRBJ1-1	.	few	TGTGCCAGCAGTGACGGCAGGGAAGAAGCTTTCTTT	CASSDGREEAFF
TRBV30	TRBJ2-1	.	.	TGTGCCTGGAGCCGCCAATCGGGGGGCTCTGGCAATGAGCAGTTCTTC	CAWSRQSGGSGNEQFF
TRBV30	TRBJ2-7	TRBD2	.	TGTGCCTGGAGTAGTCTAGCGGAGAGGCACGAGCAGTACTTC	CAWSSLAERHEQYF
TRBV7-9	TRBJ1-3	.	.	TGTTCCAGCAGCCTCTCTGGAAACACCATATATTTT	CSSSLSGNTIYF
TRBV4-2	TRBJ2-1	.	.	TGTGCCAGCAGCCCCCCCGGTGCGGAACGCTCCTACAATGAGCAGTTCTTC	CASSPPGAERSYNEQFF
TRBV19	TRBJ2-1	TRBD2	.	TGTGCCAGTAGTCCCCGGACTAGCGGGAGGTACAATGAGCAGTTCTTC	CASSPRTSGRYNEQFF
TRBV30	TRBJ1-4	.	.	TGTGCCTGGAGCCAGTCTGTAACAACTAATGAAAAACTGTTTTTT	CAWSQSVTTNEKLFF
TRBV6-5	TRBJ1-3	.	.	TGTGCCAGCAGTTACTCGAGTGGAAACACCATATATTTT	CASSYSSGNTIYF
TRBV7-9	TRBJ2-1	TRBD2	few	TGTGCCAGCAGCTTAGTACGGACTAGCGGCTACAATGAGCAGTTCTTC	CASSLVRTSGYNEQFF
TRBV19	TRBJ2-5	TRBD2	.	TGTGCCAGTAGTATAGATGGGACTAGGGGACTAGCGGGCCAAGAGACCCAGTACTTC	CASSIDGTRGLAGQETQYF
TRBV9	TRBJ2-2	TRBD1	once	TGTGCCAGCAGCTTCGGGACAGGAAACACCGGGGAGCTGTTTTTT	CASSFGTGNTGELFF
TRBV23-1	TRBJ2-7	TRBD1	.	TGCGCCCGTCCCCGGGACAGGGACTACGAGCAGTACTTC	CARPRDRDYEQYF
TRBV4-1	TRBJ2-5	.	.	TGCGCCAGCAGCCAAGTTTCCAGCGGTGTGTACCAAGAGACCCAGTACTTC	CASSQVSSGVYQETQYF
TRBV4-1	TRBJ2-7	TRBD1	.	TGCGCCAGCAGCCAAGTCCAACCGGGACAGGGCTCCTACGAGCAGTACTTC	CASSQVQPGQGSYEQYF
TRBV11-3	TRBJ2-6	.	.	TGTGCCAGCAGCTCCGACAAGGGGGTCTCTGGGGCCAACGTCCTGACTTTC	CASSSDKGVSGANVLTF
TRBV6-1	TRBJ1-4	.	few	TGTGCCAGCAAGGGCAATCAGGGAAACGAAAAACTGTTTTTT	CASKGNQGNEKLFF
TRBV10-3	TRBJ2-5	.	few	TGTGCCATCAGTGAGTCGAGTTTCGCGGGGGCGAGCCAAGAGACCCAGTACTTC	CAISESSFAGASQETQYF
TRBV9	TRBJ2-2	TRBD1	.	TGTGCCAGCAGGGAAACCGGGACAGGGAACACCGGGGAGCTGTTTTTT	CASRETGTGNTGELFF
TRBV5-4	TRBJ1-4	TRBD1	.	TGTGCCAGCAGCATGGGACAGGGAAATGAAAAACTGTTTTTT	CASSMGQGNEKLFF
TRBV7-8	TRBJ1-3	.	.	TGTGCCAGCAGCGAGCGGGCCACCGCTGGAAACACCATATATTTT	CASSERATAGNTIYF
TRBV4-2	TRBJ1-1	.	.	TGTGCCAGCAGCGCTACGAACTTAGCTGAAGCTTTCTTT	CASSATNLAEAFF
TRBV6-6	TRBJ2-5	.	.	TGTGCCAGCAGGGACAGTCAAGAGACCCAGTACTTC	CASRDSQETQYF
TRBV6-6	TRBJ2-2	.	.	TGTGCCAGCAGCTCGGTTGGTGTCAACACCGGGGAGCTGTTTTTT	CASSSVGVNTGELFF
TRBV6-5	TRBJ2-1	.	.	TGTGCCAGCGGGAGAGGGGGGGGATACAATGAGCAGTTCTTC	CASGRGGGYNEQFF
TRBV7-2	TRBJ1-2	TRBD1	.	TGTGCCAGCAGCCCACCAGGGGGCTGGGATGGCTACACCTTC	CASSPPGGWDGYTF
TRBV6-5	TRBJ1-2	.	.	TGTGCCAGCATAGGAGGGTTAGGCGGCTACACCTTC	CASIGGLGGYTF
TRBV7-3	TRBJ1-1	TRBD1	few	TGTGCCAGCAGCCCCAGGACAGGGATGAACACTGAAGCTTTCTTT	CASSPRTGMNTEAFF
TRBV30	TRBJ2-5	.	.	TGTGCCTGGAGTATGTCGGACCAAGAGACCCAGTACTTC	CAWSMSDQETQYF
TRBV2	TRBJ2-7	.	few	TGTGCCAGCGGAACAGGGTCCAACGAGCAGTACTTC	CASGTGSNEQYF
TRBV7-6	TRBJ2-5	TRBD2	.	TGTGCCAGCAGCGTACTAGCGGGAGGCCTCCCGGAGACCCAGTACTTC	CASSVLAGGLPETQYF
TRBV7-9	TRBJ2-7	.	.	TGTGCCAGCAGCTGGCCCCCCGGGGTTGTCTCCTACGAGCAGTACTTC	CASSWPPGVVSYEQYF
TRBV7-9	TRBJ2-7	TRBD2	.	TGTTCCAGCAGCTTAGCGGGTTGGCGGGAGGGTTACGAGCAGTACTTC	CSSSLAGWREGYEQYF
TRBV27	TRBJ1-2	.	.	TGTGCCAGCAGTGTACGGCAGGGTGTCTATGGCTACACCTTC	CASSVRQGVYGYTF
TRBV30	TRBJ1-1	.	few	TGTGCCTGGAGCCGGGGCACTGAAGCTTTCTTT	CAWSRGTEAFF
TRBV6-1	TRBJ2-7	.	.	TGTGCCAGCAGTGATGTCGCTAGATTCGGCGAGCAGTACTTC	CASSDVARFGEQYF
TRBV5-1	TRBJ2-3	.	.	TGCGCCAGCAGCTTTGGACAGAGGACAGATACGCAGTATTTT	CASSFGQRTDTQYF
TRBV12-5	TRBJ2-1	TRBD2	.	TGTGCTAGTGGCTGGGGAGGGAATGAGCAGTTCTTC	CASGWGGNEQFF
TRBV5-4	TRBJ1-2	.	.	TGTGCCAGCAGCTCACTCCCGCCTTATGGCTACACCTTC	CASSSLPPYGYTF
TRBV19	TRBJ1-5	.	.	TGTGCCAGTAGTTCGGACAGAGACAATCAGCCCCAGCATTTT	CASSSDRDNQPQHF
TRBV6-4	TRBJ2-4	.	.	TGTGCCAGCAGTGAGCGGCCGGGACTTGACATTCAGTCCTTC	CASSERPGLDIQSF
TRBV6-6	TRBJ2-3	TRBD1	.	TGTGCCAGCAGTCCCCCGGGGACAGGGTTAACAGATACGCAGTATTTT	CASSPPGTGLTDTQYF
TRBV7-2	TRBJ2-1	TRBD2	.	TGTGCCAGCAGTTTTCGGGGGGGCGATGAGCAGTTCTTC	CASSFRGGDEQFF